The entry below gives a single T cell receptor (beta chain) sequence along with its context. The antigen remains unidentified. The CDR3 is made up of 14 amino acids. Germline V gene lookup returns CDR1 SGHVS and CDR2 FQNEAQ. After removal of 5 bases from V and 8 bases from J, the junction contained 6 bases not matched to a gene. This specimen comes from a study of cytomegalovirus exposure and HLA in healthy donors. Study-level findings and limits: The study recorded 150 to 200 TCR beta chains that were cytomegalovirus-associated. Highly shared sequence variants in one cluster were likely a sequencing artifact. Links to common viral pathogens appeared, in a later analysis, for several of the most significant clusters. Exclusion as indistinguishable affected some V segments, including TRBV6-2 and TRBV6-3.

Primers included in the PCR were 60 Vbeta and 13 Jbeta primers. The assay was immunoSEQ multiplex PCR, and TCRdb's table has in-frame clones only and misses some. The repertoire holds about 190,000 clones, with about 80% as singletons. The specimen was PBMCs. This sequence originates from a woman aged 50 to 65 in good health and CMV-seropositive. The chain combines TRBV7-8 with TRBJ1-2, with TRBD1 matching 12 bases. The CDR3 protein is CASSPGTGGKGYTF. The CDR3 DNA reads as TGTGCCAGCAGCCCCGGGACAGGGGGCAAGGGCTACACCTTC.